This T cell receptor beta chain was found in a study of response to subunit inactivated influenza vaccine. The CDR3 is made up of 13 amino acids. The V gene's germline CDR1 is SGDLS and CDR2 YYNGEE. V gave up 3 bases and J gave up 7 bases, with 13 bases separating them. Study-wide findings and caveats: After each seasonal influenza vaccination, few new T cells are recruited, the authors suggested.

Notes on this clonotype: As yet, its antigen is unknown.

TCRdb reanalysed the RT-PCR reads using MiXCR and keeps one entry per CDR3 protein. The sample gives 650,000 to 800,000 distinct CDR3 sequences, about 18% of which show up once; approximately 10% is in the top ten. Source: PBMCs from blood, taken 5 to 6 days after vaccination. The origin of this receptor is a man in his fifties or sixties who received an inactivated influenza vaccine. V usage is TRBV9 and J usage is TRBJ1-1, with D possibly TRBD1 on 5 matching bases. The DNA of the CDR3 is TGTGCCAGCAGCGGAAGGACATCGAGTGAAGCTTTCTTT. This encodes CASSGRTSSEAFF.